This TCR beta chain was captured by sequencing in a study of T cells of healthy individuals. TCRdb re-analysed the 5' RACE reads in MiXCR, keeping a single row per CDR3 protein. The table shows under 70,000 distinct CDR3 sequences, with roughly 14% occurring only once. The clonotype originates from a human donor in good health.

CDR3 sequence: CASSSRLAGNNEQFF. The CDR3 nucleotides are TGTGCCAGCAGTTCACGACTAGCGGGCAACAATGAGCAGTTCTTC. The chain links TRBV27 to TRBJ2-1; 10 nucleotides line up with TRBD2. The ends lost 4 bases at V and 5 bases at J; junction bases unmatched: 5. Per germline, CDR1 MNHEY and CDR2 SMNVEV (reference sequence). The CDR3 is 15 amino acids.